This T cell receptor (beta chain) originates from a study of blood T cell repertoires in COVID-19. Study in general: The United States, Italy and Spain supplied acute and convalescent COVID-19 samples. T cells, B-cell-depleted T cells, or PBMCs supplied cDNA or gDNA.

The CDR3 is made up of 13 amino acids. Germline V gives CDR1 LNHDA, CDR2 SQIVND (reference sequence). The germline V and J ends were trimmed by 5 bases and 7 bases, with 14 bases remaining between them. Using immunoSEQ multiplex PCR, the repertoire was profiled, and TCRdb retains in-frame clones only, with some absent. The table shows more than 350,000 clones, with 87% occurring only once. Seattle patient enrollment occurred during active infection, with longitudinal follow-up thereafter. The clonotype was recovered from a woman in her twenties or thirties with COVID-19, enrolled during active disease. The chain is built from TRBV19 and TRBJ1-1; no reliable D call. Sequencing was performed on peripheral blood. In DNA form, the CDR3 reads TGTGCCAGTAGTCCGAGCGGTCACGTTGAAGCTTTCTTT. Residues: CASSPSGHVEAFF.